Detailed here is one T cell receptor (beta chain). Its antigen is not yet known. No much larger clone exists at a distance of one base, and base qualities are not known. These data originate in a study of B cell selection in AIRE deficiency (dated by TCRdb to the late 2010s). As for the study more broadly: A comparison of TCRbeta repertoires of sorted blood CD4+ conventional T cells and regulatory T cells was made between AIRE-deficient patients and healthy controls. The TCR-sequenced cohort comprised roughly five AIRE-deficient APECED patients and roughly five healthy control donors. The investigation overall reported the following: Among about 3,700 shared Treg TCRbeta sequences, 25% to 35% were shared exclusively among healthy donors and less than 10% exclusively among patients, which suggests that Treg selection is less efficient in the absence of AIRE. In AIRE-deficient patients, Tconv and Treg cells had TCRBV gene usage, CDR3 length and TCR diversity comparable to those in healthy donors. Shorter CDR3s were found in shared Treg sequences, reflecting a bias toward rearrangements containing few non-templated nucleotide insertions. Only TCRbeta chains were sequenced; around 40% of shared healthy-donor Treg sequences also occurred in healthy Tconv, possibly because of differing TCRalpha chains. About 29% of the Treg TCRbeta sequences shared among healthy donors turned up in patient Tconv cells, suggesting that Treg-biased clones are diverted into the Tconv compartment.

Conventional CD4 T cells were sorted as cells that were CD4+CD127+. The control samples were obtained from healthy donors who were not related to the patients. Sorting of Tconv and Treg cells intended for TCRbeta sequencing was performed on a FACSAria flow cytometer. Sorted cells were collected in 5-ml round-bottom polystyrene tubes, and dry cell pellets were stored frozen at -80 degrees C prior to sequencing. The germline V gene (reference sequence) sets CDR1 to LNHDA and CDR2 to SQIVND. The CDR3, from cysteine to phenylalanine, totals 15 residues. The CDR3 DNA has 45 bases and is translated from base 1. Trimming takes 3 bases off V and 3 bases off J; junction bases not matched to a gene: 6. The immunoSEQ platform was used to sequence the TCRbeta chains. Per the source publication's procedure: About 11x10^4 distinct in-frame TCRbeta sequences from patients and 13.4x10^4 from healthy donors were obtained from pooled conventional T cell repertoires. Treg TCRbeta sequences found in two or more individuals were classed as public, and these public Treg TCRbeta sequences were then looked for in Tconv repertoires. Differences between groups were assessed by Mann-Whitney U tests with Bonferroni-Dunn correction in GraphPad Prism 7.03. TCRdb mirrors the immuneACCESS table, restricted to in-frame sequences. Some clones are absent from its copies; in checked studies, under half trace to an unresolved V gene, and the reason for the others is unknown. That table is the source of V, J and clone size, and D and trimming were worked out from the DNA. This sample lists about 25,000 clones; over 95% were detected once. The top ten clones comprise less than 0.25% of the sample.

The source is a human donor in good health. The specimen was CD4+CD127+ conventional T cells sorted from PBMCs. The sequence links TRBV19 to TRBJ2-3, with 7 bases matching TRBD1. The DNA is TGTGCCAGTAGTATGGGGTACAGGGGAACAGATACGCAGTATTTT. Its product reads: CASSMGYRGTDTQYF. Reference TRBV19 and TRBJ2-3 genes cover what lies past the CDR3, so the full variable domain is DGGITQSPKYLFRKEGQNVTLSCEQNLNHDAMYWYRQDPGQGLRLIYYSQIVNDFQKGDIAEGYSVSREKKESFPLTVTSAQKNPTAFYLCASSMGYRGTDTQYFGPGTRLTVL.